This T cell receptor beta chain was recorded in a study of blood T cell repertoires in COVID-19. V shed 3 bases and J shed 4 bases, with 10 bases lying between them. The CDR3 totals 14 residues. Germline V gene data show CDR1 as SGHNT and CDR2 as YYREEE (reference sequence). Some clones are missing from TCRdb's copy, which holds only in-frame ones; the method was immunoSEQ multiplex PCR. The data contain about 98,000 clones, less than 85% of them singletons. Sample: peripheral blood. The TCR sequence derives from a man in his sixties or seventies with active or convalescent COVID-19. The V and J genes are TRBV5-4 and TRBJ2-2; D remains unclear. In DNA form, the CDR3 reads TGTGCCAGCAGCTCTTTAGACTCCACCGGGGAGCTGTTTTTT. Translated: CASSSLDSTGELFF.